The entry that follows covers one T cell receptor (beta chain) sequence. Its antigen is unknown. As defined, naive CD8 cells were CD45RO-negative and positively selected for CCR7, with terminally differentiated effector memory CD45RA+ cells excluded. Study donors comprised healthy, HIV-negative adults devoid of recent acute infection or vaccination. This entry belongs to a study of shared clonotypes between healthy human individuals. Study-level points and caveats: Large depth notwithstanding, sorted-subset sequencing proved incomplete by rarefaction. Naive subsets usually exceeded memory subsets in estimated richness.

Assay: immunoSEQ multiplex PCR; the TCRdb copy retains only in-frame clones and omits some. This table holds 2 million to 2.5 million clones, about 92% found once. Germline-derived CDR1 and CDR2 are PRHDT and FYEKMQ (reference sequence). V shed 1 base and J 7 bases; nucleotides not matched to a gene: 4. The CDR3 consists of 15 residues. The sample taken for sequencing was naive CD8+ T cells from PBMCs. The chain joins TRBV13 to TRBJ1-6, with 7 nucleotides matching TRBD1. This sequence was found in a man between 18 and 35 years old in good health. Some clones in this sample may be carry-over from other donors' samples. The CDR3 bases are TGTGCCAGCAGCTTAGAGGGGACAGTCAATTCACCCCTCCACTTT. Translation gives CASSLEGTVNSPLHF.